Listed below are T cell receptor beta chains from one sample, sequenced in a study of T cell responses to AZD1222 COVID-19 vaccine. TCRdb keeps only in-frame clones here, not all; method: immunoSEQ multiplex PCR. The sample includes fewer than 90,000 clones, roughly 90% of them seen just once. This sample comprised peripheral blood, obtained on day 0 of AZD1222 vaccination. The receptors originated from an adult in good health. CDR3s include the opening cysteine and the closing phenylalanine or tryptophan. A D gene is named only where the DNA matches it firmly. Where a row states a size, it is once, few, many or the class of an expanded clone; other rows omit it.

V gene	J gene	clone size	D gene	CDR3 protein	CDR3 DNA
TRBV6-1	TRBJ1-2	-	-	CASSESSHNYGYTF	TGTGCCAGCAGTGAATCGTCTCATAACTATGGCTACACCTTC
TRBV27	TRBJ1-3	-	-	CASRGAGRFRGSGNTIYF	TGTGCCAGCAGGGGCGCAGGGCGCTTCAGGGGATCTGGAAACACCATATATTTT
TRBV9	TRBJ2-5	-	TRBD2	CASSAGLAGGWTQETQYF	TGTGCCAGCAGCGCAGGACTAGCGGGGGGGTGGACCCAAGAGACCCAGTACTTC
TRBV6-1	TRBJ2-5	-	TRBD1	CASSEDPGGRETQYF	TGTGCCAGCAGTGAAGACCCAGGGGGTCGGGAGACCCAGTACTTC
TRBV30	TRBJ2-6	once	-	CASGEKYSGANVLTF	TGTGCCTCAGGAGAGAAATACTCTGGGGCCAACGTCCTGACTTTC
TRBV3-1/TRBV3-2	TRBJ1-6	-	-	CASSQVLASNSPLHF	TGTGCCAGCAGCCAAGTGTTGGCCTCAAATTCACCCCTCCACTTT
TRBV3-1/TRBV3-2	TRBJ1-3	-	-	CASSLSVGSSGNTIYF	TGTGCCAGCAGCCTTTCGGTGGGGAGTTCTGGAAACACCATATATTTT
TRBV5-5	TRBJ2-1	-	-	CASSSRTRSSYNEQFF	TGTGCCAGCAGCTCCAGGACGCGAAGCTCCTACAATGAGCAGTTCTTC
TRBV19	TRBJ2-5	-	-	CASSSGPQETQYF	TGTGCCAGTAGTTCAGGGCCCCAAGAGACCCAGTACTTC
TRBV19	TRBJ1-3	-	-	CASSTPPSGNTIYF	TGTGCCAGTAGTACCCCTCCCTCTGGAAACACCATATATTTT
TRBV28	TRBJ1-1	-	TRBD1	CASNGDRGGNFFF	TGTGCCAGCAACGGGGACAGGGGAGGTAATTTTTTCTTT
TRBV7-2	TRBJ1-5	-	-	CASSLLGQGLNQPQHF	TGTGCCAGCAGCTTATTAGGGCAGGGCCTAAATCAGCCCCAGCATTTT
TRBV3-1/TRBV3-2	TRBJ1-6	-	-	CASSQQGNGSPLHF	TGTGCCAGCAGCCAACAGGGGAACGGTTCACCCCTCCACTTT
TRBV7-2	TRBJ1-6	-	TRBD1	CASSPQSEQGGTYNSPLHF	TGTGCCAGCAGCCCACAGTCGGAACAGGGGGGGACCTATAATTCACCCCTCCACTTT
TRBV27	TRBJ2-3	-	TRBD2	CASSLAGTLTDTQYF	TGTGCCAGCAGCCTAGCGGGGACCCTCACAGATACGCAGTATTTT
TRBV19	TRBJ2-6	-	-	CASSISPGTPNVLTF	TGTGCCAGTAGTATTAGCCCTGGGACACCCAACGTCCTGACTTTC
TRBV2	TRBJ2-1	-	TRBD2	CASSPGKSGGLYNEQFF	TGTGCCAGCAGTCCGGGGAAAAGCGGGGGGCTGTACAATGAGCAGTTCTTC
TRBV25-1	TRBJ1-1	-	TRBD1	CASSATGVRIEAFF	TGTGCCAGCAGTGCGACAGGGGTAAGGATTGAAGCTTTCTTT
TRBV19	TRBJ1-2	-	-	CASRRGGESYGYTF	TGTGCCAGTAGGAGGGGGGGAGAGAGCTATGGCTACACCTTC
TRBV3-1/TRBV3-2	TRBJ1-1	-	TRBD1	CASSPARGQSEAFF	TGTGCCAGCAGTCCGGCGAGGGGACAGTCTGAAGCTTTCTTT
TRBV5-5	TRBJ2-2	-	-	CASSLDLLNTGELFF	TGTGCCAGCAGCTTGGACTTACTTAACACCGGGGAGCTGTTTTTT
TRBV29-1	TRBJ2-2	-	TRBD1	CSVRSTGANTGELFF	TGCAGCGTTCGGTCCACAGGGGCAAACACCGGGGAGCTGTTTTTT
TRBV7-9	TRBJ2-7	-	-	CASSLIGYTYEQYF	TGTGCCAGCAGCTTAATCGGGTACACCTACGAGCAGTACTTC
TRBV19	TRBJ1-4	once	TRBD1	CASNRGREEKLFF	TGTGCCAGTAACAGGGGGAGGGAAGAAAAACTGTTTTTT
TRBV29-1	TRBJ1-5	-	-	CSVVSGFNQPQHF	TGCAGCGTTGTTTCAGGATTCAATCAGCCCCAGCATTTT
TRBV20-1	TRBJ2-1	-	-	CSASSDNNEQFF	TGCAGTGCTAGTTCGGATAACAATGAGCAGTTCTTC
TRBV4-2	TRBJ1-2	-	-	CASSPSAYGYTF	TGTGCCAGCAGCCCTTCGGCCTATGGCTACACCTTC
TRBV7-9	TRBJ1-1	-	-	CASSPTSGAEAFF	TGTGCCAGCAGCCCTACCTCGGGGGCTGAAGCTTTCTTT
TRBV2	TRBJ2-2	once	TRBD2	CASHGLAGRTGELFF	TGTGCCAGCCATGGACTAGCGGGCCGCACCGGGGAGCTGTTTTTT
TRBV2	TRBJ1-1	-	TRBD1	CASSPRGYTEAFF	TGTGCCAGCAGCCCCAGGGGGTACACTGAAGCTTTCTTT
TRBV6-4	TRBJ1-2	-	TRBD1	CASSDSPGQLYGYTF	TGTGCCAGCAGTGACTCTCCGGGACAGCTATATGGCTACACCTTC
TRBV7-9	TRBJ2-1	few	TRBD2	CASSSPKAGGPSYNEQFF	TGTGCCAGCAGCTCCCCCAAAGCGGGAGGGCCTTCCTACAATGAGCAGTTCTTC
TRBV5-1	TRBJ2-3	-	-	CASSLGADFSSDTQYF	TGCGCCAGCAGCTTGGGAGCGGACTTTAGTTCAGATACGCAGTATTTT
TRBV11-3	TRBJ2-1	-	-	CASSLVLDEQFF	TGTGCCAGCAGCTTAGTCTTGGATGAGCAGTTCTTC